These 24 T cell receptor beta chains came from one sample sequenced in a study of CD8 T cells in ankylosing spondylitis. TCRdb re-derived calls from the 5' RACE reads in MiXCR, one entry per CDR3 protein. The sample contains more than 400,000 distinct CDR3 sequences, 5.3% of which appear only once. Study-wide points: One TCR beta motif, made up of roughly eight highly homologous variants, appeared characteristic of ankylosing spondylitis blood.

Their cognate antigens are unknown. Sample: blood, either unsorted or a sorted T cell fraction (not recorded which). The receptor set was obtained from a male donor with ankylosing spondylitis.

This clonotype was found many times. The CDR3 reads CAISEPGTESNYGYTF. The CDR3 DNA sequence: TGTGCCATCAGTGAGCCGGGGACAGAGTCTAACTATGGCTACACCTTC. This chain uses TRBV10-3 with TRBJ1-2; 7 nucleotides match TRBD1. This CDR3 contains 16 residues. Germline V lookup: CDR1 ENHRY, CDR2 SYGVKD. Germline trimming cut 2 bases from V and 0 bases from J; bases unmatched to any gene: 6.

This clonotype was seen at least ten times. V gene TRBV6-1 combines with J gene TRBJ2-7; unclear D gene. Germline assignment: CDR1 MNHNS and CDR2 SASEGT. This CDR3 has 14 amino acids. V lost 7 bases, J lost 2 bases, and 15 bases lay in between. The CDR3 region has the DNA TGTGCCAGCATGGGTGCAGGAGATACCTACGAGCAGTACTTC. Translating gives CASMGAGDTYEQYF.

This clonotype was recorded at least ten times. The chain carries TRBV29-1 and TRBJ1-5, with 8 positions matching TRBD1. The CDR3 spans 13 residues. Germline V gives CDR1 SQVTM, CDR2 ANQGSEA. The V gene end was trimmed by 7 bases and the J gene end by 5 bases; junction bases not matched to a gene: 7. CDR3: CSAVDRADQPQHF. CDR3 nucleotides: TGCAGCGCTGTGGACAGGGCCGATCAGCCCCAGCATTTT.

The V call is TRBV18, the J call TRBJ1-2; weak D call: TRBD1 (5 bases). The CDR3 totals 15 residues. The V end was cut by 3 bases, the J end by 0 bases, with 11 bases between. Germline-derived CDR1 and CDR2 are KGHSH and LQKENI. CDR3 in amino acids: CASSPPGLPNYGYTF. The CDR3 region has the DNA TGTGCCAGCTCACCGCCGGGACTGCCTAACTATGGCTACACCTTC.

This clonotype was seen many times. The V call is TRBV12-3 or TRBV12-4, the J call TRBJ1-2; 8 nucleotides line up with TRBD1. V shed 5 bases and J 8 bases; nucleotides not matched to a gene: 13. The CDR3 is 15 residues long. The chain's CDR3 is CASSPPRDRNRGYTF. CDR3 DNA sequence: TGTGCCAGCAGTCCCCCCAGGGACAGGAATAGGGGCTACACCTTC.

In this sample, this clonotype turned up many times. This chain's CDR3 is CASSLTGAGVTTYNEQFF. The CDR3 nucleotides are TGCGCCAGCAGCCTAACGGGTGCGGGAGTGACCACCTACAATGAGCAGTTCTTC. The chain uses TRBV5-1 and TRBJ2-1; 7 positions match TRBD2. After removal of 4 bases from V and 2 bases from J, the junction contained 15 bases not matched to a gene. The germline gives CDR1 SGHRS, CDR2 YFSETQ. This CDR3 is built from 18 residues.

As concerns this clonotype: Just one base apart from a much larger clone, this may be a read error. V is TRBV3-1 and J is TRBJ2-1, with 12 nucleotides matching TRBD2. The germline CDR1 and CDR2 sequences are LGHDT and YNNKEL (reference sequence). V lost 8 bases to trimming and J lost 4 bases; unmatched junction nucleotides: 0. CDR3 length: 13 residues. The CDR3 nucleotides are TGTGCCAGCGGACTAGCGGGATACAATGAGCAGTTCTTC. Amino acids: CASGLAGYNEQFF.

This clonotype was seen many times. The chain joins TRBV5-5 to TRBJ1-1, with D possibly being TRBD1 (5 bases). V lost 5 bases and J lost 14, with 13 bases in between. Germline assignment: CDR1 SGHKS and CDR2 YYEKEE (reference sequence). The CDR3 spans 10 residues. CDR3 nucleotides: TGTGCCAGCAGAGGACATGAGTGGTTCTTT. Residues: CASRGHEWFF.

The chain joins TRBV20-1 to TRBJ2-5, with 11 bases fitting TRBD2. V shed 5 bases and J 5 bases; nucleotides not matched to a gene: 7. The germline gives CDR1 DFQATT, CDR2 SNEGSKA (reference sequence). The CDR3 consists of 14 residues. CDR3 in DNA: TGCAGTGCTGATCAACTAGCGGGAGTGGAGACCCAGTACTTC. It translates to CSADQLAGVETQYF.

The genes are TRBV4-2 and TRBJ2-1; TRBD2 agrees at 7 bases. Germline assignment: CDR1 LGHNA and CDR2 YNFKEQ. The CDR3 has 17 amino acids. J was trimmed by 1 base and V by 3 bases; bases with no gene match: 9. CDR3 protein: CASSQRAGLPSYNEQFF. The CDR3 DNA is TGTGCCAGCAGCCAGCGAGCGGGACTCCCGTCCTACAATGAGCAGTTCTTC.

This clonotype occurred many times. The J gene is TRBJ2-5, the V gene TRBV7-2; unclear D gene. The V end was cut by 3 bases, the J end by 5 bases, with 13 bases between. The CDR3 has 14 amino acids. The germline V gene has CDR1 SGHTA and CDR2 FQGNSA. CDR3 region: CASSFSWGEETQYF. CDR3 sequence (DNA): TGTGCCAGCAGCTTTTCGTGGGGTGAGGAGACCCAGTACTTC.

This clonotype was seen repeatedly, ten times or more. This CDR3 is CASSQVLQTNSRYGYTF. CDR3 DNA sequence: TGCGCCAGCAGCCAAGTCCTCCAGACCAACAGCCGCTATGGCTACACCTTC. The chain joins TRBV4-3 to TRBJ1-2, with D unclear. The V end was cut by 1 base, the J end by 4 bases, with 19 bases between. CDR3 length equals 17 residues. The germline gives CDR1 LGHNA, CDR2 YSLEER.

This clonotype was recorded many times. This chain uses TRBV29-1 with TRBJ2-3; D is possibly TRBD1 (7 bases). Germline CDR1 reads SQVTM; CDR2 reads ANQGSEA. The CDR3 is 15 amino acids. V gave up 6 bases and J gave up 2 bases, with 18 bases separating them. The CDR3 DNA follows: TGCAGCGTCCGGCGGGACAGCAGTTCCACAGATACGCAGTATTTT. Amino acid sequence: CSVRRDSSSTDTQYF.

About this clonotype itself: The junction departs from the called germline gene at one end, perhaps through a read error. This chain joins TRBV30 and TRBJ1-5; D perhaps matches TRBD1 (5 bases). The CDR3 spans 13 residues. CDR1 GTSNPN and CDR2 SVGIG come from the germline V gene (reference sequence). The CDR3 DNA follows: TGTGCCTCCGGGACGGATAGCGATCAGCCCCAGCATTTT. This encodes CASGTDSDQPQHF.

This clonotype was seen many times. J is TRBJ2-1 and V is TRBV6-1; TRBD2 might be the D (6 bases). Trimming removed 5 bases from V and 2 bases from J, with 13 bases in between. Germline CDR1 MNHNS, CDR2 SASEGT. The CDR3 contains 15 residues. The CDR3 loop reads CASSPGGVTYNEQFF. As DNA, the CDR3 is TGTGCCAGCAGTCCCGGGGGAGTAACCTACAATGAGCAGTTCTTC.

This clonotype was observed many times. This chain connects TRBV12-3 or TRBV12-4 to TRBJ1-2; D call uncertain. The CDR3 is 14 amino acids. Trimming took off 5 bases at V and 3 bases at J, with 13 bases between the two ends. CDR3: CASSRIRPDYGYTF. CDR3 nucleotide sequence: TGTGCCAGCAGTCGAATTCGGCCCGACTATGGCTACACCTTC.

The sample holds a few counts of this clonotype. The chain has TRBV7-2 and TRBJ2-7, with 7 bases lining up with TRBD1. This CDR3 has 17 residues. V shed 0 bases, J shed 3 bases, and the junction held 11 bases outside the gene matches. The germline V gene encodes CDR1 SGHTA and CDR2 FQGNSA. For the CDR3, the DNA is TGTGCCAGCAGCTTAGCCCTGACAGGGCGCGCTAGCTACGAGCAGTACTTC. It translates to CASSLALTGRASYEQYF.

This clonotype came up many times. Here the CDR3 reads CSGSDRVTDTQYF. The CDR3 coding sequence is TGCAGCGGGAGCGACAGGGTAACAGATACGCAGTATTTT. The rearrangement links TRBV29-1 to TRBJ2-3; 7 bases line up with TRBD1. Germline V gene data show CDR1 as SQVTM and CDR2 as ANQGSEA. Germline trimming cut 7 bases from V and 3 bases from J; bases unmatched to any gene: 7. The CDR3 is 13 amino acids.

This clonotype occurred many times. DNA of the CDR3: TGTGCCAGCAGTGGGGGGAGTTGGCAGCCCCAGCATTTT. Encoded protein: CASSGGSWQPQHF. The chain uses TRBV12-3 or TRBV12-4 and TRBJ1-5; a weak D match, TRBD1 (5 bases). V shed 5 bases and J shed 7 bases, with 12 bases lying between them. The CDR3 is 13 amino acids.

This clonotype was observed many times. The chain combines TRBV4-3 with TRBJ2-3; unclear D gene. V shed 3 bases and J shed 1 base, with 11 bases lying between them. Germline V gene data show CDR1 as LGHNA and CDR2 as YSLEER. This CDR3 spans 15 amino acids. The CDR3 DNA reads as TGCGCCAGCAGCCAGGAAGTTCTTGGCACAGATACGCAGTATTTT. It translates to CASSQEVLGTDTQYF.

This clonotype was seen ten or more times. V is TRBV4-1 and J is TRBJ1-1; weak D call: TRBD1 (5 bases). The CDR3 spans 15 residues. In germline, CDR1 is MGHRA, CDR2 YSYEKL. V lost 2 bases to trimming and J lost 0 bases, with 10 bases between them. The CDR3 region has the DNA TGCGCCAGCAGCCAACTCAGGGATATGAACACTGAAGCTTTCTTT. It codes for CASSQLRDMNTEAFF.

This clonotype was observed many times. The genes are TRBV4-1 and TRBJ1-6, with 7 bases that match TRBD1. V lost 4 bases, J lost 6 bases, and 3 bases stayed unmatched. Germline values: CDR1 MGHRA, CDR2 YSYEKL. The CDR3 runs 14 residues. The CDR3 DNA reads as TGCGCCAGCAGCCTGGACAGGCCTAATTCACCCCTCCACTTT. Translating gives CASSLDRPNSPLHF.

This clonotype was observed at least ten times. The chain combines TRBV12-3 or TRBV12-4 with TRBJ2-1, with a possible D match to TRBD2 (5 bases). With 5 bases removed from V and 8 bases from J, the gap between germline ends came to 13 bases. The CDR3 is 13 residues long. The CDR3 loop is CASSPPGLDEQFF. CDR3 DNA sequence: TGTGCCAGCAGTCCGCCGGGGTTGGATGAGCAGTTCTTC.

This clonotype appeared many times. The chain uses TRBV20-1 and TRBJ2-5, with TRBD1 identical over 7 bases. Trimming took 7 bases from V and 5 from J; bases not matched to a gene: 10. The CDR3 length is 13 residues. Per the germline V gene, CDR1 is DFQATT and CDR2 is SNEGSKA (reference sequence). CDR3 nucleotide sequence: TGCAGTGGGAGTTTCTACAGGGGTGAGACCCAGTACTTC. Translated, it gives CSGSFYRGETQYF.